This T cell receptor beta chain stems from a study of beta chain features in type 1 diabetes. About the study: Examination spanned around 110,000,000 sorted cells from all samples.

This clone was detected a few times. Its antigen is not identified. Every isolated RNA sample was fully reverse transcribed, so sequencing captured expressed TCRB transcripts. Method: immunoSEQ multiplex PCR; TCRdb's copy keeps in-frame clones and lacks some. The sample holds 240,000 or so clones, around 68% seen once. CD45RO/CCR7/CD25/CD127/CD95/CD27 sorting isolated CD4+ naive, central memory, regulatory and stem cell-like memory cells. Study findings and constraints: Amplification by PCR could prefer shorter templates, with the same effect in patients and controls.

The material sequenced was naive CD4+ T cells from blood. The sequence was collected from a man in his thirties or forties in good health.

In DNA form, the CDR3 reads TGTGCCTGGAGTAACGGTGGCAGCGAGACCCAGTACTTC. Its translation is CAWSNGGSETQYF. The J gene is TRBJ2-5, the V gene TRBV30; D is unresolved. The length of the CDR3 is 13 residues. Germline CDR1 reads GTSNPN; CDR2 reads SVGIG (reference sequence). V shed 2 bases and J shed 5 bases, with 12 bases lying between them.